The rows below give T cell receptor beta chains drawn from one sample of a study of response to subunit inactivated influenza vaccine. TCRdb re-analysed the RT-PCR reads in MiXCR, keeping a single row per CDR3 protein. The table shows hundreds of thousands of distinct CDR3 sequences, with about a tenth occurring only once. The sequenced sample was PBMCs from blood, obtained roughly 46 days after vaccination. The receptors stem from a middle-aged man who received an inactivated influenza vaccine. The conserved cysteine and the conserved F or W are not part of the CDR3 here. A D gene is named only where the DNA matches it firmly. Not all rows give a size; the values are once, few, many and, for expanded clones, a class.

>NA|TRBD1|TRBV6-5
ASSSGTGLGNTIY
>few|TRBD1|TRBV6-1
ASTGARRQGSYTQY
>many|TRBD2|TRBV7-2
ASSLSAGGLGEQF
>many|NA|TRBV28
ASTATGPEQY
>few|TRBD1|TRBV6-5
ASSYRIDRGLNIQY
>NA|NA|TRBV11-2
ASSFPLQDRMGVRTPDTQY
>NA|NA|TRBV7-6
ASSLGGGLF
>many|NA|TRBV29-1
SVGAESYEQY
>many|NA|TRBV29-1
SASMVVDTEAF
>NA|TRBD2|TRBV7-2
ASSPEGLAGSKQY
>few|NA|TRBV7-2
ASSLHEGRSYGYT
>NA|NA|TRBV2
ASSHRESETQF
>few|NA|TRBV20-1
SARSGSSYEQY
>many|NA|TRBV30
AWRGYNEQF
>NA|NA|TRBV7-2
ASSLGGNWEQF
>many|NA|TRBV5-6
ASSLDSLDALFTGELF
>few|NA|TRBV7-2
ASSPHSAAEQF